This T cell receptor (beta chain) comes out of a study of response to subunit inactivated influenza vaccine. In germline, CDR1 is LNHNV, CDR2 YYDKDF (reference sequence). This CDR3 region has 17 residues. V was clipped by 0 bases and J by 1 base; unmatched bases: 7. TCRdb ran MiXCR on the RT-PCR reads and lists one entry per CDR3 protein. The sample records about 540,000 distinct CDR3 sequences, around 25% being singletons. The same sample was also used in a study of T cells expressing NK-cell markers. That work states: UMI-tagged 5'RACE template switching yielded the TCR beta cDNA. It was sorted CD3+CD56-NKG2C+, CD3+CD56+NKG2C- and CD3+CD56+NKG2C+ T cells that provided the TCR beta repertoires. With an anti-gamma-delta TCR antibody, sorting in several experiments was kept to alpha-beta TCR T cells. These clonotypes, the leaders elsewhere, also led the CD3+CD56-NKG2C+ fraction in four donors.

The clonotype originates from a man in his forties or fifties who received an inactivated influenza vaccine. The sequenced sample was CD4+ T cells sorted from PBMCs, obtained about 11 days after vaccination. J is TRBJ2-3 and V is TRBV15; 7 bases line up with TRBD1. Here the CDR3 reads CATSRDVRQGGTDTQYF. The CDR3, as DNA: TGTGCCACCAGCAGAGATGTCCGACAGGGAGGCACAGATACGCAGTATTTT.